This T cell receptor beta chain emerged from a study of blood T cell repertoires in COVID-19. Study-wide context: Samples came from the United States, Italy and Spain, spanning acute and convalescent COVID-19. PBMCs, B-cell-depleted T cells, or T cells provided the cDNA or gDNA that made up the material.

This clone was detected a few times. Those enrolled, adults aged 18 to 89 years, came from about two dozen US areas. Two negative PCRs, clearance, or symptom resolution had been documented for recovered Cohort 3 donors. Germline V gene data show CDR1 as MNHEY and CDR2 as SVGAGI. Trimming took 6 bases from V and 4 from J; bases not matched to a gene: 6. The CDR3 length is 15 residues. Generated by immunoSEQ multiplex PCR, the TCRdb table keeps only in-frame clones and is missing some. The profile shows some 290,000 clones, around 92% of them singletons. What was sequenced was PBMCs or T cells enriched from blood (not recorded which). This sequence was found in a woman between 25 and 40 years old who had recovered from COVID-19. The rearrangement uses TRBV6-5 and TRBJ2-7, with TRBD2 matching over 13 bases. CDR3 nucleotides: TGTGCCAGCAGCCCAGGGACTAGCGGGACGTACGAGCAGTACTTC. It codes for CASSPGTSGTYEQYF.